These 3 T cell receptor beta chains came from one sample sequenced in a study of OX40 agonist ivuxolimab in advanced cancers. Repertoires were generated with immunoSEQ multiplex PCR, while TCRdb's copy carries only in-frame clones and drops some. The sample lists about 100,000 clones; roughly 94% were seen once. This specimen was CD4+ or CD8+ T cells sorted from blood, taken in a trial of the OX40 agonist ivuxolimab. These receptors originate from an adult with an advanced solid tumor such as melanoma, head and neck, liver or kidney cancer.

This clone was seen a single time. This chain connects TRBV5-6 to TRBJ2-1; 12 nucleotides align to TRBD2. Losses at the gene ends were 4 bases for V and 4 bases for J; bases not matched to a gene: 6. CDR3 length equals 16 residues. Germline V gene sequence: CDR1 SGHDT, CDR2 YYEEEE. DNA for the CDR3: TGTGCCAGCAGCCTCACTAGCGGGAGGCTTTACAATGAGCAGTTCTTC. Amino acid sequence: CASSLTSGRLYNEQFF. Complete variable domain (other parts from reference TRBV5-6 and TRBJ2-1): DAGVTQSPTHLIKTRGQQVTLRCSPKSGHDTVSWYQQALGQGPQFIFQYYEEEERQRGNFPDRFSGHQFPNYSSELNVNALLLGDSALYLCASSLTSGRLYNEQFFGPGTRLTVL.

The V call is TRBV7-2, the J call TRBJ1-3, with 7 nucleotides matching TRBD1. The germline V gene encodes CDR1 SGHTA and CDR2 FQGNSA. V shed 3 bases, J shed 2 bases, and the junction held 1 base outside the gene matches. This CDR3 is 14 amino acids long. CDR3 sequence reads: CASSLTGTGNTIYF. For the CDR3, the DNA is TGTGCCAGCAGCTTGACAGGGACTGGAAACACCATATATTTT.

The chain combines TRBV27 with TRBJ1-6; D possibly corresponds to TRBD1 (5 bases). Germline V lookup: CDR1 MNHEY, CDR2 SMNVEV (reference sequence). The CDR3 spans 18 residues. V lost 5 bases and J lost 1, with 18 bases in between. The CDR3 bases are TGTGCCAGCAGTCCAAAACAATACGGGGCATCCTATAATTCACCCCTCCACTTT. Encoded protein: CASSPKQYGASYNSPLHF.